The 2 T cell receptor beta chains listed next were all sequenced from one sample in a study of shared clonotypes between healthy human individuals. Libraries were prepared by immunoSEQ multiplex PCR; TCRdb keeps only in-frame clonotypes and omits some of them. The sample lists roughly 2.6 million clones; more than 90% were seen once. The sequencing sample was made of naive CD4+ T cells sorted from blood. Sample subset: CD45RA+ positively selected. All receptors come from a man younger than 30 in good health.

The V gene is TRBV15, the J gene TRBJ2-5; D gene uncertain. Germline lookup yields CDR1 LNHNV and CDR2 YYDKDF (reference sequence). Deletions cut 0 bases from V and 5 bases from J, with 22 bases between. The CDR3 totals 18 residues. The CDR3 DNA is TGTGCCACCAGCAGAGACCAAAGCGCTCTAGGGTTCCTGGAGACCCAGTACTTC. Translation: CATSRDQSALGFLETQYF.

This chain connects TRBV12-5 to TRBJ2-1, with D perhaps given as TRBD1 or TRBD2 (6 bases each). The V and J ends lost 0 bases and 9 bases respectively, with 9 bases between them. CDR3 size: 13 residues. Germline CDR1 is LGHNT and CDR2 is FRNRAP. The CDR3 protein is CASGLVGGGEQFF. The DNA for the CDR3 is TGTGCTAGTGGTTTGGTAGGGGGAGGTGAGCAGTTCTTC.